This is a list of T cell receptor beta chains from one sample in a study of T-cell reconstitution after alpha-beta-depleted transplantation in children. TCRdb reprocessed the PCR reads via MiXCR and lists one record per CDR3 protein. This sample carries around 380,000 distinct CDR3 sequences, roughly a tenth of them seen once, and the ten largest clones take 4.5% to 6%. Sequences were derived from PBMCs from the stem cell graft donor, sampled from the stem cell graft. Every receptor here comes from a human donor who donated a stem cell graft to a child with acute myeloid leukemia. Each CDR3 is given with its conserved first and last residue. D genes are given only for firm matches. Rows give clone size only sometimes, using once, few, many, or a class for an expanded clone.

D gene: -; V gene: TRBV15; J gene: TRBJ2-1; clone size: -; CDR3 DNA: TGTGCCACCAGTCCCCGACGACAGACAAGCTACAATGAGCAGTTCTTC; CDR3 protein: CATSPRRQTSYNEQFF
D gene: TRBD2; V gene: TRBV3-1; J gene: TRBJ2-7; clone size: -; CDR3 DNA: TGTGCCAGCAGCCATAGCGGGAGGGCCCTTCACGAGCAGTACTTC; CDR3 protein: CASSHSGRALHEQYF
D gene: TRBD2; V gene: TRBV10-3; J gene: TRBJ2-1; clone size: many; CDR3 DNA: TGTGCCATCAGTGAGCCTAGCGGGACAAGCAATGAGCAGTTCTTC; CDR3 protein: CAISEPSGTSNEQFF
D gene: -; V gene: TRBV7-8; J gene: TRBJ1-2; clone size: -; CDR3 DNA: TGTGCCAGCAGCTTTTATGGCCCGGGATTGAGGTCCTTAATGGATGGCTACACCTTC; CDR3 protein: CASSFYGPGLRSLMDGYTF
D gene: -; V gene: TRBV5-1; J gene: TRBJ2-7; clone size: many; CDR3 DNA: TGCGCCAGCAGCTTTGGAGATTACGAGCAGTACTTC; CDR3 protein: CASSFGDYEQYF
D gene: TRBD2; V gene: TRBV29-1; J gene: TRBJ2-1; clone size: few; CDR3 DNA: TGCAGCGTTGAGCTGGGGACTAGCGGGATCTGGATCGGGAATGAGCAGTTCTTC; CDR3 protein: CSVELGTSGIWIGNEQFF
D gene: TRBD1; V gene: TRBV20-1; J gene: TRBJ2-5; clone size: many; CDR3 DNA: TGCAGTGCTAGAAGGGGACAGGACCAAGAGACCCAGTACTTC; CDR3 protein: CSARRGQDQETQYF
D gene: -; V gene: TRBV7-9; J gene: TRBJ1-5; clone size: few; CDR3 DNA: TGTGCCAGCAGCCCCGGGCACCTCGCTCAGCCCCAGCATTTT; CDR3 protein: CASSPGHLAQPQHF
D gene: TRBD2; V gene: TRBV20-1; J gene: TRBJ2-7; clone size: -; CDR3 DNA: TGCAGTGCTAGATCTCCGCGGGAGGGCCTTTTCCAGCAGTACTTC; CDR3 protein: CSARSPREGLFQQYF
D gene: -; V gene: TRBV5-1; J gene: TRBJ2-5; clone size: -; CDR3 DNA: TGCGCCAGCAGCTTGGATCGGGAAAGAGAGACCCAGTACTTC; CDR3 protein: CASSLDRERETQYF
D gene: -; V gene: TRBV20-1; J gene: TRBJ1-1; clone size: -; CDR3 DNA: TGCAGTGCTAGAGTTCCGAACACTGAAGCTTTCTTT; CDR3 protein: CSARVPNTEAFF
D gene: -; V gene: TRBV12-3/TRBV12-4; J gene: TRBJ1-2; clone size: few; CDR3 DNA: TGTGCCAGCAGTTTGCAGGGGTTTAACTATGGCTACACCTTC; CDR3 protein: CASSLQGFNYGYTF
D gene: -; V gene: TRBV5-1; J gene: TRBJ2-3; clone size: few; CDR3 DNA: TGCGCCAGCAGCCCCGACGGGAGCACAGATACGCAGTATTTT; CDR3 protein: CASSPDGSTDTQYF
D gene: TRBD1; V gene: TRBV11-2; J gene: TRBJ2-1; clone size: -; CDR3 DNA: TGTGCCAGCAGCCCCCGGACAGGGTTCGATGAGCAGTTCTTC; CDR3 protein: CASSPRTGFDEQFF
D gene: -; V gene: TRBV7-2; J gene: TRBJ2-5; clone size: -; CDR3 DNA: TGTGCCAGCAGCTTTCATGCTGTTGGCCAAGAGACCCAGTACTTC; CDR3 protein: CASSFHAVGQETQYF
D gene: TRBD1; V gene: TRBV3-1; J gene: TRBJ1-6; clone size: few; CDR3 DNA: TGTGCCAGCAGCGGGGACAGCTACTATAATTCACCCCTCCACTTT; CDR3 protein: CASSGDSYYNSPLHF
D gene: -; V gene: TRBV6-2/TRBV6-3; J gene: TRBJ2-3; clone size: -; CDR3 DNA: TGTGCCAGCACTTATGGACCAGATACGCAGTATTTT; CDR3 protein: CASTYGPDTQYF
D gene: -; V gene: TRBV19; J gene: TRBJ2-1; clone size: few; CDR3 DNA: TGTGCCACCCGGGACACACACAATGAGCAGTTCTTC; CDR3 protein: CATRDTHNEQFF
D gene: -; V gene: TRBV4-1; J gene: TRBJ2-7; clone size: few; CDR3 DNA: TGCGCCAGCAGCCAAGGGAGAGACAGGTACTACGAGCAGTACTTC; CDR3 protein: CASSQGRDRYYEQYF
D gene: -; V gene: TRBV3-1; J gene: TRBJ2-5; clone size: few; CDR3 DNA: TGTGCCAGCAGTATAACGGAAGAGACCCAGTACTTC; CDR3 protein: CASSITEETQYF
D gene: -; V gene: TRBV27; J gene: TRBJ2-1; clone size: -; CDR3 DNA: TGTGCCAGCAGTTTTTCAATCGAGTACAATGAGCAGTTCTTC; CDR3 protein: CASSFSIEYNEQFF
D gene: -; V gene: TRBV29-1; J gene: TRBJ1-1; clone size: few; CDR3 DNA: TGCAGCGTTGGAGGGGATGTGAACACTGAAGCTTTCTTT; CDR3 protein: CSVGGDVNTEAFF
D gene: -; V gene: TRBV12-3/TRBV12-4; J gene: TRBJ2-3; clone size: -; CDR3 DNA: TGTGCCAGCAGTAATACAGGGTCGCGCGCAGATACGCAGTATTTT; CDR3 protein: CASSNTGSRADTQYF
D gene: -; V gene: TRBV6-6; J gene: TRBJ2-5; clone size: many; CDR3 DNA: TGTGCCAGCAGACGAACAGGGTTAGAGACCCAGTACTTC; CDR3 protein: CASRRTGLETQYF
D gene: TRBD2; V gene: TRBV24-1; J gene: TRBJ2-1; clone size: many; CDR3 DNA: TGTGCCACCAGTGACCCTAGCGGGAGTGGTAGGAATGAGCAGTTCTTC; CDR3 protein: CATSDPSGSGRNEQFF
D gene: TRBD2; V gene: TRBV5-1; J gene: TRBJ2-1; clone size: -; CDR3 DNA: TGCGCCAGCAGCTTGACTAGCGGGAGAGGTGAGCAGTTCTTC; CDR3 protein: CASSLTSGRGEQFF
D gene: -; V gene: TRBV5-6; J gene: TRBJ2-1; clone size: once; CDR3 DNA: TGTGCCAGCAGCCCGGCCGGGAGAGGCAATGACCAGTTCTTC; CDR3 protein: CASSPAGRGNDQFF
D gene: TRBD1; V gene: TRBV15; J gene: TRBJ2-2; clone size: many; CDR3 DNA: TGTGCCACCAGCAGAGACCGAGGGACAGGGGGCAACACCGGGGAGCTGTTTTTT; CDR3 protein: CATSRDRGTGGNTGELFF
D gene: -; V gene: TRBV10-3; J gene: TRBJ2-6; clone size: -; CDR3 DNA: TGTGCCATCACTAGAGAGGTACCGTCTGGGGCCAACGTCCTGACTTTC; CDR3 protein: CAITREVPSGANVLTF
D gene: -; V gene: TRBV20-1; J gene: TRBJ1-4; clone size: -; CDR3 DNA: TGCAGTGCTAGAGCGCCGGACAGACGTGATGAAAAACTGTTTTTT; CDR3 protein: CSARAPDRRDEKLFF
D gene: -; V gene: TRBV15; J gene: TRBJ2-1; clone size: many; CDR3 DNA: TGTGCCACCAGCAGAGCCTCAAGCTCCTACAATGAGCAGTTCTTC; CDR3 protein: CATSRASSSYNEQFF
D gene: TRBD1; V gene: TRBV5-6; J gene: TRBJ1-2; clone size: -; CDR3 DNA: TGTGCCAGCAGCTTGGGAGTGGGACAGGGACATGGCTACACCTTC; CDR3 protein: CASSLGVGQGHGYTF
D gene: -; V gene: TRBV25-1; J gene: TRBJ1-2; clone size: -; CDR3 DNA: TGTGCCAGCAGTGAATTAGGCGGATTCTATGGCTACACCTTC; CDR3 protein: CASSELGGFYGYTF
D gene: TRBD2; V gene: TRBV9; J gene: TRBJ2-3; clone size: -; CDR3 DNA: TGTGCCAGCAGCAACAGCGGGGGAGTTAGCACAGATACGCAGTATTTT; CDR3 protein: CASSNSGGVSTDTQYF
D gene: TRBD2; V gene: TRBV12-3/TRBV12-4; J gene: TRBJ2-7; clone size: few; CDR3 DNA: TGTGCCAGCAGGGGGGGGGAACAGCGGCCCTACGAGCAGTACTTC; CDR3 protein: CASRGGEQRPYEQYF
D gene: TRBD1; V gene: TRBV4-3; J gene: TRBJ2-3; clone size: many; CDR3 DNA: TGCGCCAGCAGCCAAGCGGACCGGGACAGGGCCACAGATACGCAGTATTTT; CDR3 protein: CASSQADRDRATDTQYF
D gene: TRBD1; V gene: TRBV7-2; J gene: TRBJ1-5; clone size: -; CDR3 DNA: TGTGCCAGCAGCTCACCAGGACAGGGGGCGAATCAGCCCCAGCATTTT; CDR3 protein: CASSSPGQGANQPQHF
D gene: -; V gene: TRBV12-3/TRBV12-4; J gene: TRBJ2-1; clone size: -; CDR3 DNA: TGTGCCAGCAGTTTACGGTTGGCAGTCGGCAATGAGCAGTTCTTC; CDR3 protein: CASSLRLAVGNEQFF
D gene: -; V gene: TRBV25-1; J gene: TRBJ2-6; clone size: few; CDR3 DNA: TGTGCCAGCAACCTAGGGAGCTCTGGGGCCAACGTCCTGACTTTC; CDR3 protein: CASNLGSSGANVLTF
D gene: -; V gene: TRBV20-1; J gene: TRBJ2-3; clone size: -; CDR3 DNA: TGCAGTGCTATAGCGTATACGCAGTATTTT; CDR3 protein: CSAIAYTQYF
D gene: -; V gene: TRBV29-1; J gene: TRBJ2-7; clone size: -; CDR3 DNA: TGCAGCGTTGCGGTTGACCCCATCGAGCAGTACTTC; CDR3 protein: CSVAVDPIEQYF
D gene: -; V gene: TRBV9; J gene: TRBJ1-6; clone size: -; CDR3 DNA: TGTGCCAGCAGCGTAGCTAGGAATTCACCCCTCCACTTT; CDR3 protein: CASSVARNSPLHF
D gene: -; V gene: TRBV12-3/TRBV12-4; J gene: TRBJ1-5; clone size: -; CDR3 DNA: TGTGCCAGCAGTTTCGGAGAGGGCTCCAAGCAGCCCCAGCATTTT; CDR3 protein: CASSFGEGSKQPQHF
D gene: -; V gene: TRBV10-3; J gene: TRBJ2-6; clone size: -; CDR3 DNA: TGTGCCATCAGGGGGTGGGGCTCTGGGGCCAACGTCCTGACTTTC; CDR3 protein: CAIRGWGSGANVLTF